The entry that follows covers one T cell receptor (beta chain) sequence. Its antigen is undetermined. Each CDR3 protein gets one entry after TCRdb re-called the 5' RACE reads with MiXCR. Among 1.5 million to 2 million distinct CDR3 sequences listed, 32% were seen once. The data derive from a study of identical twins. Study findings and constraints: Cord blood beta clonotypes present at high abundance carried fewer insertions; no such pattern appeared in memory repertoires. Without tracking the same donors, conclusions rested on cross-sectional statistical analysis.

CDR3 length: 14 residues. Germline V gene sequence: CDR1 LGHNA, CDR2 YNFKEQ. With 1 base removed from V and 8 bases from J, the gap between germline ends came to 14 bases. The rearrangement uses TRBV4-2 and TRBJ1-2; D is undetermined. The sequence was collected from a newborn girl in good health. Specimen: cord blood. The DNA of the CDR3 is TGTGCCAGCAGCCAAGCCCACCGGGTCAGGGGCTACACCTTC. This sequence encodes CASSQAHRVRGYTF.